The entry below describes one TCR beta chain. Here immunoSEQ multiplex PCR was the method, and the copy in TCRdb shows in-frame clones only, minus some. The sample consists of more than 55,000 clones, 75% to 85% of them appearing once. CDR3 length: 14 residues. CDR1 and CDR2 (germline): MNHEY, SVGAGI. Between the trimmed V and J ends, which lost 6 bases and 6 bases, there was a span of 17 bases. The sample belongs to a study of radiotherapy plus CTLA-4 blockade in lung cancer. Sequencing was performed on peripheral blood, taken from a patient treated with radiotherapy plus ipilimumab. The source of this sequence is a human donor with non-small cell lung cancer who had a partial response to radiotherapy plus ipilimumab. The chain uses TRBV6-5 and TRBJ1-1, with D possibly being TRBD1 (5 bases). The CDR3 nucleotides are TGTGCCAGCAGACGCGGGACCGTGGAGGCTGAAGCTTTCTTT. This translates into CASRRGTVEAEAFF.